The 14 T cell receptor beta chains listed next were all sequenced from one sample in a study of blood T cell repertoires in COVID-19. Clones were sequenced by immunoSEQ multiplex PCR, and TCRdb holds only the in-frame ones, with some missing. Of around 220,000 clones in the sample, 70% to 90% are singletons; the top ten hold 14% to 15%. Sequenced: PBMCs or T cells enriched from blood (not recorded which). These receptors all stem from a woman between 50 and 59 years old with acute COVID-19.

The chain is built from TRBV5-1 and TRBJ2-6, with TRBD2 identical over 7 bases. The CDR3 covers 15 residues. With 2 bases clipped from V and 1 base from J, the junction kept 0 bases outside the gene matches. Germline V CDR1 and CDR2: SGHRS, YFSETQ. In DNA form, the CDR3 reads TGCGCCAGCAGCTTAGCGGGATCTGGGGCCAACGTCCTGACTTTC. The encoded protein is CASSLAGSGANVLTF.

Written as DNA, the CDR3 is TGTGCCAGCAGTTTACGTCCGGGATCCTACGAGCAGTACTTC. This encodes CASSLRPGSYEQYF. The gene calls are TRBV27 and TRBJ2-7; possibly TRBD2 for D (5 bases). V was trimmed by 2 bases and J by 1 base, leaving 9 bases between them. The CDR3 runs to 14 residues. Germline lookup yields CDR1 MNHEY and CDR2 SMNVEV (reference sequence).

This clone was found once. The genes are TRBV19 and TRBJ1-2; D ambiguous. The V and J ends lost 5 bases and 8 bases respectively, with 12 bases between them. The CDR3 totals 12 residues. Germline CDR1 is LNHDA and CDR2 is SQIVND (reference sequence). The CDR3, as DNA: TGTGCCAGTAGTGAGGAGATAGGAGGCTACACCTTC. Encoded protein: CASSEEIGGYTF.

The chain recombines TRBV7-3 with TRBJ2-1; D gene uncertain. The CDR3 sequence is 15 residues long. The V gene lost 0 bases and the J gene lost 5 bases, with 11 bases spanning the gap. Germline assignment: CDR1 SGHTA and CDR2 FQGTGA. The CDR3 is CASSLTGGENNEQFF. For the CDR3, the DNA is TGTGCCAGCAGCTTAACTGGCGGAGAGAACAATGAGCAGTTCTTC.

A few counts support this clone. V gene TRBV5-5 combines with J gene TRBJ2-7; D may be TRBD1 (6 bases). V was trimmed by 0 bases and J by 6 bases, leaving 16 bases between them. The CDR3 loop spans 15 amino acids. Germline assignment: CDR1 SGHKS and CDR2 YYEKEE (reference sequence). This CDR3 is CASSLAGTPGREQYF. The CDR3 DNA follows: TGTGCCAGCAGCTTGGCTGGGACACCAGGTCGCGAGCAGTACTTC.

The chain recombines TRBV7-2 with TRBJ2-3; 13 positions match TRBD2. The germline CDR1 and CDR2 sequences are SGHTA and FQGNSA. This CDR3 region has 17 residues. Trimming at V came to 3 bases and at J to 3 bases, leaving 6 bases not matched to a gene. CDR3 bases: TGTGCCAGCAGCTTCCGACTAGCGGGGGGTGGGACAGATACGCAGTATTTT. Protein product: CASSFRLAGGGTDTQYF. The variable domain in full, completed from reference TRBV7-2 and TRBJ2-3, reads GAGVSQSPSNKVTEKGKDVELRCDPISGHTALYWYRQSLGQGLEFLIYFQGNSAPDKSGLPSDRFSAERTGGSVSTLTIQRTQQEDSAVYLCASSFRLAGGGTDTQYFGPGTRLTVL.

The rearrangement links TRBV7-9 to TRBJ1-2, with 10 bases lining up with TRBD1. Germline V gives CDR1 SEHNR, CDR2 FQNEAQ (reference sequence). The CDR3 length is 18 residues. V gave up 0 bases and J gave up 6 bases; unmatched junction bases: 13. The CDR3: CASSLAGDRGSLLDGYTF. CDR3 nucleotide sequence: TGTGCCAGCAGCTTAGCGGGGGACAGGGGCTCCCTTCTAGATGGCTACACCTTC.

The V call is TRBV29-1, the J call TRBJ2-5, with 8 bases matching TRBD2. There are 17 residues in the CDR3. CDR1 SQVTM and CDR2 ANQGSEA come from the germline V gene. The junction had 15 bases not matched to a gene; V was cut back by 4 bases and J by 2 bases. This CDR3 is CSVVGGRETSVQETQYF. CDR3 bases: TGCAGCGTTGTAGGGGGGCGGGAGACTAGCGTACAAGAGACCCAGTACTTC.

This clone came up once. J is TRBJ1-5 and V is TRBV28; D is undetermined. The germline CDR1 and CDR2 sequences are MDHEN and SYDVKM. V lost 6 bases to trimming and J lost 3 bases, with 12 bases between them. The CDR3 totals 14 residues. In DNA form, the CDR3 reads TGTGCCAGCAGCTTGAACGGGAACAATCAGCCCCAGCATTTT. Translation: CASSLNGNNQPQHF. Complete variable domain (other parts from reference TRBV28 and TRBJ1-5): DVKVTQSSRYLVKRTGEKVFLECVQDMDHENMFWYRQDPGLGLRLIYFSYDVKMKEKGDIPEGYSVSREKKERFSLILESASTNQTSMYLCASSLNGNNQPQHFGDGTRLSIL.

This chain joins TRBV5-1 and TRBJ2-6, with TRBD1 identical over 9 bases. The junction had 4 bases not matched to a gene; V was cut back by 5 bases and J by 1 base. This CDR3 region has 16 residues. Germline V gene data show CDR1 as SGHRS and CDR2 as YFSETQ. The CDR3 is CASRGQGISGANVLTF. Written as DNA, the CDR3 is TGCGCCAGCAGAGGACAGGGGATATCTGGGGCCAACGTCCTGACTTTC.

A few counts support this clone. The V call is TRBV28, the J call TRBJ1-2; D is ambiguous. Germline values: CDR1 MDHEN, CDR2 SYDVKM. The V end lost 7 bases, the J end lost 4 bases, and 19 bases lay between the germline ends. The CDR3 is 15 residues long. CDR3 residues: CASIPLVAAAYGYTF. The DNA of the CDR3 is TGTGCCAGCATCCCCCTGGTGGCAGCGGCCTATGGCTACACCTTC.

The CDR3 here is CASSRGQGSGEKLFF. The CDR3 coding sequence is TGTGCCAGTAGTAGGGGACAGGGATCGGGCGAAAAACTGTTTTTT. The chain combines TRBV19 with TRBJ1-4; TRBD1 agrees at 9 bases. This CDR3 spans 15 amino acids. The germline V gene encodes CDR1 LNHDA and CDR2 SQIVND (reference sequence). V lost 4 bases, J lost 8 bases, and 8 bases stayed unmatched.

This clone was seen only once. The chain has TRBV6-2 or TRBV6-3 and TRBJ1-5; D is uncertain. V shed 3 bases and J shed 0 bases, with 6 bases lying between them. The CDR3 loop spans 14 amino acids. Germline-derived CDR1 and CDR2 are MNHEY and SVGEGT. CDR3 bases: TGTGCCAGCAGTTATTACAGTAGCAATCAGCCCCAGCATTTT. Translated, it gives CASSYYSSNQPQHF.

This clone was found once. The genes are TRBV20-1 and TRBJ1-6, with 9 bases lining up with TRBD1. CDR1 DFQATT and CDR2 SNEGSKA come from the germline V gene (reference sequence). J gave up 0 bases and V 3 bases, and 9 bases lay outside the gene matches. The CDR3 runs 18 residues. The CDR3 spells CSASRGTGMISYNSPLHF. CDR3 sequence (DNA): TGCAGTGCTAGTCGCGGGACAGGGATGATCTCCTATAATTCACCCCTCCACTTT.